Presented here are 27 T cell receptor beta chains from one specimen sequenced in a study of human thymus T cells. The data were produced by immunoSEQ multiplex PCR, yet TCRdb's version contains in-frame clones alone and is incomplete. The profile shows some 50,000 clones, 95% of them singletons. Sequenced sample: blood. These TCRs come from a girl less than two years old with a congenital heart defect but otherwise immunologically healthy.

This chain uses TRBV7-9 with TRBJ1-1; D remains unclear. V lost 1 base and J lost 0, with 12 bases in between. The CDR3 has 16 residues. CDR1 SEHNR and CDR2 FQNEAQ come from the germline V gene (reference sequence). CDR3 sequence: CASSLGVQPLNTEAFF. The DNA for the CDR3 is TGTGCCAGCAGCTTAGGAGTACAGCCCTTGAACACTGAAGCTTTCTTT.

The V gene is TRBV6-5, the J gene TRBJ1-2; D not certain. Trimming left V 2 bases short and J 0 bases short, with 4 bases between. Germline CDR1 MNHEY, CDR2 SVGAGI. This CDR3 has 13 residues. DNA of the CDR3: TGTGCCAGCAGTTACAGAGCTAACTATGGCTACACCTTC. Its protein product is CASSYRANYGYTF.

The chain combines TRBV7-2 with TRBJ2-5, with TRBD2 identical over 7 bases. V gave up 5 bases and J gave up 3 bases; unmatched junction bases: 15. CDR1 and CDR2 from the germline V gene are SGHTA and FQGNSA. The CDR3 is made up of 17 amino acids. CDR3 loop: CASSAAGPQRVKETQYF. CDR3 bases: TGTGCCAGCAGCGCAGCGGGACCACAGCGAGTAAAAGAGACCCAGTACTTC.

This sequence joins TRBV30 and TRBJ1-4; TRBD1 might be the D (6 bases). Trimming took off 2 bases at V and 8 bases at J, with 15 bases between the two ends. The CDR3 sequence is 14 residues long. Germline V gene data show CDR1 as GTSNPN and CDR2 as SVGIG (reference sequence). As DNA, the CDR3 is TGTGCCTGGAGTCGGGGGCAGGGTAAAGAAAAACTGTTTTTT. Its protein is CAWSRGQGKEKLFF.

The chain links TRBV7-2 to TRBJ2-1; D gene ambiguous. With 3 bases removed from V and 4 bases from J, the gap between germline ends came to 19 bases. CDR1 is SGHTA and CDR2 is FQGNSA in the germline V gene. This CDR3 region has 17 residues. The CDR3 sequence: CASSFLTGPPRYNEQFF. The CDR3 region has the DNA TGTGCCAGCAGCTTCTTAACCGGGCCCCCGAGGTACAATGAGCAGTTCTTC.

The chain is built from TRBV6-5 and TRBJ2-7, with 11 bases fitting TRBD1. The CDR3 extends over 14 amino acids. CDR1 is MNHEY and CDR2 is SVGAGI in the germline V gene. The J segment lost 3 bases and the V segment lost 5 bases, leaving 3 bases of the junction unmatched. CDR3 coding DNA: TGTGCCAGCAGTACTGGGACAGGGGGCTACGAGCAGTACTTC. The encoded protein is CASSTGTGGYEQYF.

CDR3 DNA sequence: TGCGCCAGCAGCTTCCATTCTCAGACTAGCGGGAGGGCTGGGGCCAACGTCCTGACTTTC. Translating it yields CASSFHSQTSGRAGANVLTF. The chain couples TRBV5-1 to TRBJ2-6; 14 bases align to TRBD2. This CDR3 comprises 20 residues. Germline CDR1 is SGHRS and CDR2 is YFSETQ. Trimming took 2 bases from V and 2 from J; bases not matched to a gene: 9.

This clone is a singleton in its sample. The chain has TRBV7-2 and TRBJ2-2; 9 nucleotides agree with TRBD2. Trimming removed 1 base from V and 6 bases from J; junction bases left unmatched: 0. The germline CDR1 and CDR2 sequences are SGHTA and FQGNSA. This CDR3 has 14 residues. CDR3 in amino acids: CASSLVAGAGELFF. The CDR3 nucleotides read TGTGCCAGCAGCTTAGTAGCGGGAGCCGGGGAGCTGTTTTTT.

The chain uses TRBV11-2 and TRBJ2-7, with a possible D match to TRBD2 (6 bases). Germline CDR1 is SGHAT and CDR2 is FQNNGV. Deletions cut 1 base from V and 7 bases from J, with 11 bases between. This CDR3 has 13 residues. The CDR3 is CASSLVSREEQYF. CDR3 nucleotide sequence: TGTGCCAGCAGCTTAGTATCTCGGGAGGAGCAGTACTTC.

V and J are TRBV28 and TRBJ2-6; D gene uncertain. The CDR3 is 15 residues long. Between the trimmed V and J ends, which lost 1 base and 0 bases, there was a span of 4 bases. Germline V gives CDR1 MDHEN, CDR2 SYDVKM. The CDR3 nucleotides read TGTGCCAGCAGTTTATTAAACTCTGGGGCCAACGTCCTGACTTTC. Translating gives CASSLLNSGANVLTF.

The V gene is TRBV15, the J gene TRBJ1-1; the match to TRBD1 covers 10 bases. Germline values: CDR1 LNHNV, CDR2 YYDKDF (reference sequence). The CDR3 loop spans 13 amino acids. With 8 bases clipped from V and 3 bases from J, the junction kept 3 bases outside the gene matches. CDR3 loop: CATSGTGDTEAFF. CDR3 DNA sequence: TGTGCCACCTCCGGGACAGGGGACACTGAAGCTTTCTTT.

The V gene is TRBV9, the J gene TRBJ2-7, with 11 bases that match TRBD2. V lost 4 bases, J lost 9 bases, and 9 bases stayed unmatched. Germline values: CDR1 SGDLS, CDR2 YYNGEE. This CDR3 is 14 amino acids long. DNA of the CDR3: TGTGCCAGCAGCCCCCGACTAGCGGGAAGGGTGCAGTACTTC. Translation: CASSPRLAGRVQYF. The full variable domain, rest sourced from reference TRBV9 and TRBJ2-7, is DSGVTQTPKHLITATGQRVTLRCSPRSGDLSVYWYQQSLDQGLQFLIQYYNGEERAKGNILERFSAQQFPDLHSELNLSSLELGDSALYFCASSPRLAGRVQYFGPGTRLTVT.

The sample holds one count of this clone. The J gene is TRBJ1-2, the V gene TRBV12-5, with 8 bases that match TRBD1. The CDR3 is 18 amino acids. J gave up 4 bases and V 3 bases, and 16 bases lay outside the gene matches. Germline loops: CDR1 LGHNT, CDR2 FRNRAP. CDR3 loop: CASGFRNSRQGPLYGYTF. Written as DNA, the CDR3 is TGTGCTAGTGGTTTCCGGAACAGCCGACAGGGGCCCCTCTATGGCTACACCTTC.

The chain recombines TRBV7-9 with TRBJ2-5; TRBD1 aligns across 7 bases. The CDR3 has 14 amino acids. Trimming at V came to 4 bases and at J to 4 bases, leaving 6 bases not matched to a gene. Germline CDR1 and CDR2: SEHNR and FQNEAQ (reference sequence). In DNA, the CDR3 is TGTGCCAGCAGCTCCTACAGGGGCCGAGAGACCCAGTACTTC. Protein: CASSSYRGRETQYF.

The V and J genes are TRBV11-2 and TRBJ2-7; 7 nucleotides match TRBD1. J was trimmed by 5 bases and V by 2 bases; bases with no gene match: 12. The CDR3 is made up of 16 amino acids. Germline CDR1 is SGHAT and CDR2 is FQNNGV. The CDR3 DNA follows: TGTGCCAGCAGCTTACCCTACAGGGGCAGAGGGAACGAGCAGTACTTC. Amino acids: CASSLPYRGRGNEQYF.

This chain connects TRBV29-1 to TRBJ1-2; D unresolved. V was shortened by 6 bases and J by 6 bases, with 11 bases between the two germline ends. Germline V gene lookup returns CDR1 SQVTM and CDR2 ANQGSEA. The CDR3 runs to 11 residues. The DNA of the CDR3 is TGCAGCGTCGAAACGCGAGATGGCTACACCTTC. Protein: CSVETRDGYTF.

This chain links TRBV28 with TRBJ2-2; a possible D gene is TRBD2 (6 bases). The V gene lost 7 bases and the J gene lost 6 bases, with 15 bases spanning the gap. This CDR3 comprises 14 residues. CDR1 and CDR2 from the germline V gene are MDHEN and SYDVKM. CDR3 sequence: CASTWGGTPGELFF. Here the CDR3 DNA reads TGTGCCAGCACCTGGGGCGGGACTCCCGGGGAGCTGTTTTTT.

Of note for this clone: One end of the junction varies from germline; a read error may be responsible. The chain employs TRBV5-1 and TRBJ2-6; D is perhaps TRBD2 (5 bases). The CDR3 totals 18 residues. Germline V lookup: CDR1 SGHRS, CDR2 YFSETQ. The CDR3 DNA reads TGCGCCAGCAGTTTGGGAGCGTGGTATTTTCCTGGGGCCAACGTCCTGACTTTC. It encodes CASSLGAWYFPGANVLTF. The full variable domain, completed using reference TRBV5-1 and TRBJ2-6, is KAGVTQTPRYLIKTRGQQVTLSCSPISGHRSVSWYQQTPGQGLQFLFEYFSETQRNKGNFPGRFSGRQFSNSRSEMNVSTLELGDSALYLCASSLGAWYFPGANVLTFGAGSRLTVL.

The rearrangement uses TRBV14 and TRBJ1-2; 8 bases agree with TRBD1. J lost 2 bases, V lost 4 bases, and 6 bases had no gene match. The CDR3 has 15 residues. The germline V gene encodes CDR1 SGHDN and CDR2 FVKESK. The CDR3 DNA reads TGTGCCAGCAGCCCCTACAGGGGGGTGAACTATGGCTACACCTTC. Amino acid sequence: CASSPYRGVNYGYTF.

The chain recombines TRBV4-1 with TRBJ2-1; D unclear. Germline-derived CDR1 and CDR2 are MGHRA and YSYEKL. The CDR3 runs to 14 residues. The ends were cut back, 0 bases at V and 5 bases at J, with 8 bases in the middle. Here the CDR3 reads CASSQDLGDNEQFF. The CDR3 DNA reads as TGCGCCAGCAGCCAAGATTTGGGCGACAATGAGCAGTTCTTC.

This chain links TRBV5-1 with TRBJ2-3, with a weak D call TRBD2 (5 bases). The germline CDR1 and CDR2 sequences are SGHRS and YFSETQ. There are 15 residues in the CDR3. Between the trimmed V and J ends, which lost 1 base and 7 bases, there was a span of 16 bases. The CDR3, as DNA: TGCGCCAGCAGCTTGAAGGGTGGATCGGGAAATACGCAGTATTTT. It yields the protein CASSLKGGSGNTQYF.

This clone is a singleton in its sample. This chain connects TRBV4-1 to TRBJ2-6; D gene unclear. CDR1 MGHRA and CDR2 YSYEKL come from the germline V gene. The V and J ends lost 1 base and 0 bases respectively, with 10 bases between them. CDR3 length: 17 residues. CDR3 residues: CASSQALSHSGANVLTF. In nucleotides, the CDR3 is TGCGCCAGCAGCCAAGCCCTCAGCCACTCTGGGGCCAACGTCCTGACTTTC.

The rearrangement uses TRBV27 and TRBJ2-2, with 9 bases identical to TRBD1. Per germline, CDR1 MNHEY and CDR2 SMNVEV (reference sequence). CDR3 size: 13 residues. V dropped 7 bases and J dropped 6; count of bases not matched to a gene: 3. The CDR3 is CASNYRGPGELFF. Written as DNA, the CDR3 is TGTGCCAGCAATTACAGGGGGCCCGGGGAGCTGTTTTTT.

The rearrangement links TRBV4-3 to TRBJ2-2; 9 bases agree with TRBD1. The V gene's germline CDR1 is LGHNA and CDR2 YSLEER. CDR3 length: 16 amino acids. The trim removed 0 bases at V and 6 bases at J, leaving 5 bases unmatched. CDR3 in DNA: TGCGCCAGCAGCCAAGAAGGACAGGGGTTTCCCGGGGAGCTGTTTTTT. Residues: CASSQEGQGFPGELFF.

About this clone: Other DNA variants within this sample encode the same CDR3. The gene calls are TRBV20-1 and TRBJ2-7; D is unresolved. The germline gives CDR1 DFQATT, CDR2 SNEGSKA (reference sequence). Trimming pared 3 bases from V and 4 bases from J, leaving 4 bases between. The CDR3 runs to 10 residues. The CDR3 DNA sequence: TGCAGTGCTAGGACATACGAGCAGTACTTC. Amino acids: CSARTYEQYF.

The rearrangement joins TRBV11-2 to TRBJ1-1, with TRBD1 identical over 8 bases. Germline CDR1 reads SGHAT; CDR2 reads FQNNGV. After removal of 4 bases from V and 3 bases from J, the junction contained 1 base not matched to a gene. This CDR3 region has 13 residues. The CDR3 region has the DNA TGTGCCAGCAGCTCGGACAGGGACACTGAAGCTTTCTTT. It is translated as CASSSDRDTEAFF.

The gene calls are TRBV18 and TRBJ2-7; 10 bases line up with TRBD1. The ends lost 8 bases at V and 5 bases at J; junction bases unmatched: 9. CDR1 is KGHSH and CDR2 is LQKENI in the germline V gene. CDR3 size: 14 residues. The CDR3 spells CASGNRDRGHEQYF. CDR3 DNA: TGTGCCAGCGGAAACCGGGACAGGGGCCACGAGCAGTACTTC.